This TCR beta chain originates from a study of PD-L1 blockade in urothelial cancer. Study overall: Every 3 weeks, patients received intravenous atezolizumab 1,200 mg, beginning 2014. Prior chemotherapy regimens per patient numbered 0 to 3.

As for this clone: Antigen: not known.

Findings and caveats of the study: Larger 3-week expansion of tumor-associated blood clones was seen in durable-benefit patients. A pretreatment blood TCR clonality that fell below the median predicted better progression-free and overall survival.

As to time point: pretreatment peripheral blood. TCRdb's copy holds only in-frame clones and misses some; the assay was immunoSEQ multiplex PCR. The sample lists 40,000 to 60,000 clones, about 80% seen once, with approximately 3% in the top ten. The length of the CDR3 is 12 residues. Germline CDR1 and CDR2: SGHRS and YFSETQ. The V end lost 4 bases, the J end lost 1 base, and 5 bases lay between the germline ends. The J gene is TRBJ1-1, the V gene TRBV5-1, with D hard to call. This receptor was identified in a man between 65 and 85 years old with urothelial cancer. Source: PBMCs, taken around atezolizumab (anti-PD-L1) treatment. The CDR3 sequence: CASSRQNTEAFF. Here the CDR3 DNA reads TGCGCCAGCAGCCGACAGAACACTGAAGCTTTCTTT. Looking up the rest from reference TRBV5-1 and TRBJ1-1 gives the full variable domain: KAGVTQTPRYLIKTRGQQVTLSCSPISGHRSVSWYQQTPGQGLQFLFEYFSETQRNKGNFPGRFSGRQFSNSRSEMNVSTLELGDSALYLCASSRQNTEAFFGQGTRLTVV.